This entry describes one T cell receptor beta chain. This clonotype was seen a handful of times. The antigen it recognizes is unknown. Base quality data are lacking; no much larger clone is found one base away. Ficoll-Paque density gradient centrifugation was used to isolate PBMCs. The sample is drawn from a study of T-cell memory formation after mild COVID-19 listed by TCRdb under 2021. For context, the study as a whole: Most TCR sequence clusters were specific to one of the two donors. T-cell clones expanding and contracting after mild COVID-19 in a couple of donors were tracked by longitudinal TCRalpha and TCRbeta repertoire sequencing. The cohort comprised two young, previously healthy adult volunteers, one female and one male. Beyond this particular receptor, the publication reports: Some responding clones were found in pre-infection memory, which suggests that pre-existing cross-reactive memory T cells took part in the SARS-CoV-2 response. The study included only a couple of mild cases, and larger cohorts that include severe cases with pre-infection samples were judged to be necessary. Clones contracting from day 15 to 85 had balanced CD4/CD8 phenotypes, while a second wave expanding from day 15 to 37 was biased towards CD4+. Contracting CD4+ clones turned up mainly in the CM and EM memory subsets, whereas EMRA was where CD8+ clones were enriched. SARS-CoV-2 specificity of the second-wave clones peaking on day 37 was not confirmed.

For sequencing, an Illumina NovaSeq 6000 was employed. TCRalpha and TCRbeta cDNA libraries were constructed by 5'RACE with constant-segment primers, with sample barcodes and unique molecular identifiers being introduced. Trizol reagent was used to extract RNA from every sample. Amplification of the libraries took two PCR steps, and the second step added a second sample barcode plus Illumina TruSeq adapters. The libraries were sequenced on an Illumina NovaSeq using 2 x 150 bp paired-end reads. The paper's processing steps were these. The reads were demultiplexed and collapsed into UMI-guided consensus sequences using migec v1.2.7. Using mixcr v2.1.11, the UMI consensuses were aligned to TRA and TRB V and J templates and assembled into clonotypes. A clonotype was counted as expanded or contracted only when both edgeR and NoisET called the clonotype significant, with the noise models trained on biological replicates. For edgeR calls, a false discovery rate-adjusted p below 0.01 and a log2 fold-change threshold of 1 were applied. PCA with hierarchical clustering of max-normalized trajectories of the 1000 most abundant clonotypes was used as exploratory dynamics analysis. Each responding clone was given a CD4 or CD8 phenotype based on the CD4+ and CD8+ repertoires, which had been sequenced separately. The raw public data were reprocessed by TCRdb itself: fastp quality trimming at Q25, MiXCR clonotype calling, in-frame beta chains only. Duplicate CDR3 protein sequences are folded into a single record with the most common DNA and genes. None of the V and J calls come from the authors' own analysis; TCRdb made them. This sample is represented by about 420,000 distinct CDR3 sequences; about 25% of them were singletons. The ten largest clonotypes hold around 14% of the sample.

Counted from cysteine to phenylalanine, this CDR3 has 15 amino acids. CDR3 DNA is the only sequence kept; it has 45 bases, read in frame from the first base. V is cut by 3 bases and J by 0 bases, and the space between the germline ends is 8 bases. Sequences were obtained from PBMCs or a T cell subset sorted from them (not recorded which). The rearranged segments are TRBV12-3 or TRBV12-4 and TRBJ2-2; the D gene is possibly TRBD2, with 6 bases matching. This sequence originates from an adult woman who had mild COVID-19 (a few samples of this study predate the infection). The sample titles of this study are shuffled in the database, so cell type and time point are left out; the donor was told from shared clones. The sequenced DNA is TGTGCCAGCAGTTTCGGGGGTACGAACACCGGGGAGCTGTTTTTT. The encoded protein is CASSFGGTNTGELFF.